This T cell receptor beta chain originates from a study of spatial heterogeneity in lung cancer. As for the study in general: Detection consistently captured more beta-chain sequences than alpha-chain sequences.

TCRdb ran MiXCR on the 5' RACE reads and lists one entry per CDR3 protein. This repertoire shows thousands of distinct CDR3 sequences, around 5% found once; its top ten account for roughly two fifths. The CDR3 runs 14 residues. CDR1 is SNHLY, CDR2 FYNNEI, per germline. V dropped 4 bases and J dropped 5 bases, with 15 bases sitting between them. The time point is: sample taken at primary tumor resection. Frozen PBMC, nontumor lung or tumor provided whole RNA, which was sequenced unsorted. Untreated early-stage non-small cell lung cancer patients, over 55 in total, were the donors. This material consisted of PBMCs, taken at surgery. This sequence originates from a male donor with early-stage non-small cell lung cancer. The chain is built from TRBV2 and TRBJ2-7, with D maybe TRBD1 (6 bases). CDR3 residues: CASSGDIRGNEQYF. DNA for the CDR3: TGTGCCAGCAGTGGGGACATAAGGGGGAACGAGCAGTACTTC.